The TCR beta chain described here comes from a study of T cells in localized non-small cell lung cancer. In regard to this clone: Its target is not known.

Study conclusions and caveats: Longer overall survival was linked to higher blood T cell density. Maximal T cell clonality occurred in uninvolved adjacent lung, with tumor ranking below it. Adjacent lung exhibited a median of 57 among the 100 most abundant tumor clones. The study sequenced only one region of the tumor. As a result, intratumor heterogeneity could not be excluded and remains possible.

TCRdb's copy holds only in-frame clones and misses some; the assay was immunoSEQ multiplex PCR. The sample yields 30,000 to 45,000 clones, approximately 89% seen once. The CDR3 is made up of 15 amino acids. The germline gives CDR1 KGHSH, CDR2 LQKENI. Losses at the gene ends were 3 bases for V and 7 bases for J; bases not matched to a gene: 7. The chain joins TRBV18 to TRBJ2-1, with 9 bases lining up with TRBD2. Sequencing was performed on peripheral blood, taken before any cancer treatment. The receptor was isolated from a woman between 35 and 75 years old with stage I lung adenocarcinoma. As DNA, the CDR3 is TGTGCCAGCTCACCTCCAGCGGGAGGAGGGAATGAGCAGTTCTTC. Its protein is CASSPPAGGGNEQFF.